Below, one T cell receptor (beta chain) is given with its context. Treg sorting used a CD4+CD25+CD127-/low gate. TCRdb re-called the 5' RACE reads with MiXCR, one entry per CDR3 protein. The repertoire has several thousand distinct CDR3 sequences, around 31% of them found once; the top ten carry approximately 5.6%. Germline V CDR1 and CDR2: SEHNR, FQNEAQ (reference sequence). With V trimmed by 5 bases and J by 7 bases, 3 bases remained unmatched. This CDR3 region has 13 residues. The sequence came from a female donor with breast cancer. Sequenced material: Tregs sorted from blood. The V and J genes are TRBV7-9 and TRBJ1-4, with 8 bases identical to TRBD1. As DNA, the CDR3 is TGTGCCAGCAGCCAACAGGGGGTTGAAAAACTGTTTTTT. Translated: CASSQQGVEKLFF.